This TCR beta chain was identified in a study of CD8+ T cells in alopecia areata. Overall study: Treated individuals took tofacitinib by mouth, 5 to 10 mg twice daily.

This clone appeared a few times. What it binds is not known. Trimming at V came to 6 bases and at J to 4 bases, leaving 7 bases not matched to a gene. CDR3 length: 15 residues. Germline V gene data show CDR1 as LNHDA and CDR2 as SQIVND (reference sequence). As for treatment: oral pan-JAK inhibitor, 5-10 mg twice daily. Sorting from PBMCs produced CD4+ and CD8+ T cells. RNA was isolated and reverse transcribed to cDNA, the sequencing template. Method: immunoSEQ multiplex PCR; TCRdb's copy keeps in-frame clones and lacks some. The table shows about 160,000 clones, with roughly two thirds occurring only once. Whole-study findings and limits: On tofacitinib, scalp clonality and expanded CD8+ clones among top 100 fell significantly. Scalp sequencing also captures normal skin's resident alphabeta T cells.

The sequence was obtained from a human donor with alopecia areata. Sequences were derived from CD4+ T cells sorted from blood, sampled at week 4, from a patient treated with tofacitinib. V gene TRBV19 combines with J gene TRBJ2-1; 9 nucleotides align to TRBD1. The CDR3 here is CASRSQGASYNEQFF. The DNA of the CDR3 is TGTGCCAGTAGGTCACAGGGGGCATCGTACAATGAGCAGTTCTTC.